The clone carrying this T cell receptor (beta chain) has a single count. Its antigen is unknown. V dropped 0 bases and J dropped 0 bases, with 12 bases sitting between them. The CDR3 sequence is 17 residues long. The V gene's germline CDR1 is PRHDT and CDR2 FYEKMQ (reference sequence). This sample was taken from a study of T cell responses to AZD1222 COVID-19 vaccine. Study results and caveats: The study found Spike-specific TCR breadth and depth rose after two AZD1222 doses. Baseline serology detected seropositivity in only six or seven AZD1222 recipients.

TCRdb's table, derived via immunoSEQ multiplex PCR, lists solely in-frame clones and lacks some. The sample consists of around 60,000 clones, approximately 85% of them appearing once. The material sequenced was peripheral blood, taken 28 days after the second AZD1222 dose. The TCR originated in an adult who received the AZD1222 COVID-19 vaccine. This chain uses TRBV13 with TRBJ1-3; D is unresolved. The CDR3 coding sequence is TGTGCCAGCAGCTTAGGCCAGGCAATACCCTCTGGAAACACCATATATTTT. Its protein product is CASSLGQAIPSGNTIYF.